Each of the 2 T cell receptor beta chains below was sequenced from the same sample in a study of T cells in Graves' hyperthyroidism and ophthalmopathy. TCR beta CDR3 regions were amplified from RNA transcripts. The HTBI primer set was used in a first-round RT-PCR of the TCR CDR3. TCRdb reprocessed the multiplex PCR reads via MiXCR and lists one record per CDR3 protein. Among under 400,000 distinct CDR3 sequences listed, roughly 25% were seen once. Material: blood. The receptors derive from a man over 45 with Graves' hyperthyroidism.

About this clonotype itself: An end of the junction does not agree with germline; a read error may underlie this. V and J are TRBV7-7 and TRBJ2-2; tentatively, D is TRBD2 (6 bases). This CDR3 region has 13 residues. In germline, CDR1 is SSHAT, CDR2 FNYEAQ (reference sequence). The CDR3 sequence: CASSGPGAGELFF. CDR3 nucleotide sequence: TGTGCTAGCAGCGGACCGGGAGCCGGGGAGCTGTTTTTT.

J is TRBJ2-3 and V is TRBV29-1; 7 nucleotides match TRBD1. J lost 1 base, V lost 6 bases, and 7 bases had no gene match. The CDR3 length is 14 residues. Germline V gives CDR1 SQVTM, CDR2 ANQGSEA. CDR3 residues: CSVADTGGTDTQYF. The CDR3 DNA reads as TGCAGCGTGGCCGACACAGGGGGCACAGATACGCAGTATTTT.